These T cell receptor beta chains were read from a single sample in a study of cytomegalovirus exposure and HLA in healthy donors. The repertoire was sequenced with immunoSEQ multiplex PCR; TCRdb's copy has only in-frame clones and lacks some. Of hundreds of thousands of clones in the sample, approximately 82% were seen once. The sequenced material came from PBMCs. Receptors were obtained from a male donor in good health and CMV-seronegative. Each CDR3 is given with its conserved first and last residue. Each record gives: J gene, D gene, V gene, clone size, CDR3 DNA, CDR3 protein. D genes are given only for firm matches. Expanded clones are given a class, and other clones once, few, many or no size at all.

J: TRBJ1-2; D: TRBD1; V: TRBV28; size: NA; DNA: TGTGCCAGCAGTTTCCATGGACAGGGGGCTGGGGGCTACACCTTC; CDR3: CASSFHGQGAGGYTF
J: TRBJ2-7; D: TRBD2; V: TRBV19; size: NA; DNA: TGTGCCAGTAGTACCCGGACTAGCGGGACGTTCTCCTACGAGCAGTACTTC; CDR3: CASSTRTSGTFSYEQYF
J: TRBJ2-2; D: TRBD2; V: TRBV2; size: NA; DNA: TGTGCCAGTAGGACTAGCGGGAGTATCACCGGGGAGCTGTTTTTT; CDR3: CASRTSGSITGELFF
J: TRBJ1-5; D: NA; V: TRBV2; size: NA; DNA: TGTGCCAGCAGTGTGGGGCTTTGGGTGGAGCCCCAGCATTTT; CDR3: CASSVGLWVEPQHF
J: TRBJ2-3; D: TRBD2; V: TRBV7-9; size: few; DNA: TGTGCCAGCAGCTCTAGGACTAGCGGGAGGGGAGATACGCAGTATTTT; CDR3: CASSSRTSGRGDTQYF
J: TRBJ2-1; D: TRBD1; V: TRBV7-3; size: few; DNA: TGTGCCAGCAGCACCTCCGGACAGGGATATGAGCAGTTCTTC; CDR3: CASSTSGQGYEQFF
J: TRBJ2-2; D: TRBD2; V: TRBV4-1; size: NA; DNA: TGCGCCAGCAGTCTGACTAGCGGGATTGGGGGGACCGGGGAGCTGTTTTTT; CDR3: CASSLTSGIGGTGELFF
J: TRBJ2-3; D: TRBD1; V: TRBV6-5; size: NA; DNA: TGTGCCAGCAGTGAAGACAGGGTTTATACGCAGTATTTT; CDR3: CASSEDRVYTQYF
J: TRBJ1-1; D: NA; V: TRBV5-8; size: NA; DNA: TGTGCCAGCAGCATGGACAGTAGTAACACTGAAGCTTTCTTT; CDR3: CASSMDSSNTEAFF
J: TRBJ1-2; D: NA; V: TRBV28; size: NA; DNA: TGTGCCAGCAGTTTAATCGCAGGGTGGTATGGCTACACCTTC; CDR3: CASSLIAGWYGYTF
J: TRBJ2-1; D: TRBD2; V: TRBV11-3; size: NA; DNA: TGTGCCAGCAGCTTATCTAGCGGCCACACCGGGGAGCAGTTCTTC; CDR3: CASSLSSGHTGEQFF
J: TRBJ1-2; D: TRBD1; V: TRBV11-2; size: few; DNA: TGTGCCAGCAGCCCTACCGGGACAGGGGCCATCTACACCTTC; CDR3: CASSPTGTGAIYTF
J: TRBJ2-7; D: NA; V: TRBV4-1; size: NA; DNA: TGCGCCAGCAGCCAAGATTCAGGGTTTCCCACTCTCTACGAGCAGTACTTC; CDR3: CASSQDSGFPTLYEQYF
J: TRBJ1-6; D: TRBD1; V: TRBV7-2; size: NA; DNA: TGTGCCAGCAGCCAACGACAGGGGGGCGGTTCACCCCTCCACTTT; CDR3: CASSQRQGGGSPLHF
J: TRBJ2-7; D: TRBD2; V: TRBV7-9; size: NA; DNA: TGTTCCAGCAGCCACCAGGCTAGCGGGAGTTACGAGCAGTACTTC; CDR3: CSSSHQASGSYEQYF